These 30 T cell receptor beta chains originate from one sample sequenced in a study of response to subunit inactivated influenza vaccine. TCRdb itself ran the RT-PCR reads through MiXCR, one entry per CDR3 protein. The table lists about 700,000 distinct CDR3 sequences, 14% of them singletons. The sample was PBMCs from blood, taken roughly 2 weeks before vaccination. Receptors were obtained from a man in his fifties or sixties who received an inactivated influenza vaccine.

The J gene is TRBJ1-1, the V gene TRBV6-1; D is unresolved. V lost 6 bases to trimming and J lost 0 bases, with 11 bases between them. Germline V gene lookup returns CDR1 MNHNS and CDR2 SASEGT. The CDR3 runs to 14 residues. The CDR3 is CASRVARMNTEAFF. The CDR3 DNA is TGTGCCAGCAGAGTGGCAAGAATGAACACTGAAGCTTTCTTT.

This clonotype was seen ten or more times. The rearrangement uses TRBV12-3 or TRBV12-4 and TRBJ1-1; D uncertain. The CDR3 is 13 amino acids. Trimming left V 5 bases short and J 1 base short, with 8 bases between. In DNA form, the CDR3 reads TGTGCCAGCAGTCCTTGGGAGAACACTGAAGCTTTCTTT. Residues: CASSPWENTEAFF.

This clonotype occurred a few times. The chain uses TRBV6-1 and TRBJ2-1; TRBD2 aligns across 15 bases. With 6 bases clipped from V and 5 bases from J, the junction kept 5 bases outside the gene matches. Germline CDR1 and CDR2: MNHNS and SASEGT. The CDR3 consists of 16 residues. The CDR3 sequence: CASRGLAGGRDNEQFF. Here the CDR3 DNA reads TGTGCCAGCAGGGGACTAGCGGGAGGTCGAGACAATGAGCAGTTCTTC.

This clonotype was seen only a few times. The chain is built from TRBV3-1 and TRBJ2-7; 12 nucleotides agree with TRBD2. CDR3 length equals 17 residues. The V and J ends lost 4 bases and 1 base, in that order; junction bases with no gene match: 8. Per the germline V gene, CDR1 is LGHDT and CDR2 is YNNKEL (reference sequence). This chain's CDR3 is CASSPRTSGIPSYEQYF. The CDR3 DNA reads TGTGCCAGCAGCCCCCGGACTAGCGGGATTCCATCCTACGAGCAGTACTTC.

The chain has TRBV15 and TRBJ2-5; D is unresolved. V gave up 1 base and J gave up 6 bases, with 12 bases separating them. This CDR3 region has 14 residues. Germline V gene data show CDR1 as LNHNV and CDR2 as YYDKDF (reference sequence). Here the CDR3 reads CATSRVSSEQTQYF. The CDR3 DNA follows: TGTGCCACCAGCAGAGTGAGTTCAGAACAGACCCAGTACTTC. Variable domain in full (rest from reference TRBV15 and TRBJ2-5): DAMVIQNPRYQVTQFGKPVTLSCSQTLNHNVMYWYQQKSSQAPKLLFHYYDKDFNNEADTPDNFQSRRPNTSFCFLDIRSPGLGDTAMYLCATSRVSSEQTQYFGPGTRLLVL.

J is TRBJ1-2 and V is TRBV6-1, with D uncertain. In germline, CDR1 is MNHNS, CDR2 SASEGT. The CDR3 is made up of 14 amino acids. Trimming pared 6 bases from V and 3 bases from J, leaving 14 bases between. CDR3: CASSTAGADYGYTF. Written as DNA, the CDR3 is TGTGCCAGCAGCACCGCGGGCGCTGACTATGGCTACACCTTC.

This clonotype was recorded a few times. The chain joins TRBV5-1 to TRBJ2-7; TRBD1 aligns across 7 bases. V lost 4 bases, J lost 0 bases, and 1 base stayed unmatched. The V gene's germline CDR1 is SGHRS and CDR2 YFSETQ. The CDR3 sequence is 13 residues long. The CDR3 loop reads CASSGTASYEQYF. The CDR3 DNA sequence: TGCGCCAGCAGCGGGACAGCCTCCTACGAGCAGTACTTC.

Only a few counts were recorded for this clonotype. CDR3 in amino acids: CASSPNGGSNYGYTF. The CDR3 DNA is TGCGCCAGCAGCCCAAACGGGGGGTCTAACTATGGCTACACCTTC. This chain connects TRBV4-3 to TRBJ1-2, with a weak D call TRBD1 (5 bases). This CDR3 has 15 residues. CDR1 LGHNA and CDR2 YSLEER come from the germline V gene. V lost 4 bases to trimming and J lost 0 bases, with 12 bases between them.

This clonotype has more than one count but fewer than ten. This sequence joins TRBV12-3 or TRBV12-4 and TRBJ2-1; TRBD1 matches 8 bases. The CDR3 runs 14 residues. The V segment lost 2 bases and the J segment 9 bases; nucleotides outside the gene matches: 6. The CDR3 loop is CASSLRQGAAEQFF. CDR3 bases: TGTGCCAGCAGTTTACGTCAGGGGGCGGCTGAGCAGTTCTTC.

This chain joins TRBV4-3 and TRBJ1-1, with D possibly TRBD1 on 5 matching bases. Trimming pared 0 bases from V and 4 bases from J, leaving 9 bases between. Germline lookup yields CDR1 LGHNA and CDR2 YSLEER. This CDR3 has 14 amino acids. The CDR3 nucleotides are TGCGCCAGCAGCCAAGAATTAAGGGGCACTGAAGCTTTCTTT. It is translated as CASSQELRGTEAFF.

This clonotype was detected many times. The rearrangement links TRBV4-2 to TRBJ1-5; 7 positions match TRBD1. The V and J ends lost 3 bases and 3 bases, in that order; junction bases with no gene match: 8. This CDR3 contains 16 residues. CDR1 and CDR2 (germline): LGHNA, YNFKEQ. The CDR3, as DNA: TGTGCCAGCAGCCAGGGGACAGACCTACCCAATCAGCCCCAGCATTTT. It translates to CASSQGTDLPNQPQHF.

J is TRBJ1-1 and V is TRBV4-3, with D unresolved. The CDR3 has 15 amino acids. The V gene lost 0 bases and the J gene lost 1 base, with 9 bases spanning the gap. Germline V gene lookup returns CDR1 LGHNA and CDR2 YSLEER. The CDR3 sequence is CASSQDLWGNTEAFF. In nucleotides, the CDR3 is TGCGCCAGCAGCCAAGATCTATGGGGGAACACTGAAGCTTTCTTT.

V usage is TRBV9 and J usage is TRBJ2-1, with a tentative D call TRBD2 (6 bases). The V gene lost 4 bases and the J gene lost 4 bases, with 15 bases spanning the gap. The CDR3 contains 15 residues. Germline CDR1 is SGDLS and CDR2 is YYNGEE. This CDR3 reads CASSILVGGYNEQFF. The CDR3 DNA sequence: TGTGCCAGCAGCATCCTAGTGGGGGGATACAATGAGCAGTTCTTC.

The sample holds a few counts of this clonotype. The chain combines TRBV5-1 with TRBJ2-4; 11 bases fit TRBD2. Per the germline V gene, CDR1 is SGHRS and CDR2 is YFSETQ. V trimming: 0 bases; J trimming: 3 bases; junction bases outside the gene matches: 5. This CDR3 comprises 17 residues. The CDR3 region is CASSLEILAGVKNIQYF. DNA of the CDR3: TGCGCCAGCAGCTTGGAGATACTAGCGGGGGTCAAAAACATTCAGTACTTC.

The sample holds many counts of this clonotype. The V gene is TRBV7-9, the J gene TRBJ2-1; TRBD1 is a possible D gene (5 bases). V was shortened by 4 bases and J by 3 bases, with 7 bases between the two germline ends. CDR1 and CDR2 (germline): SEHNR, FQNEAQ (reference sequence). The CDR3 covers 13 residues. The CDR3 protein is CASSSGHYNEQFF. CDR3 sequence (DNA): TGTGCCAGCAGCTCCGGACACTACAATGAGCAGTTCTTC.

The V call is TRBV10-3, the J call TRBJ2-7; D is possibly TRBD1 (7 bases). The CDR3 has 14 residues. The germline V gene has CDR1 ENHRY and CDR2 SYGVKD. Trimming took 0 bases from V and 3 from J, leaving 9 bases between them. As DNA, the CDR3 is TGTGCCATCAGTGAGTCTCAGGGGGGCTACGAGCAGTACTTC. It encodes CAISESQGGYEQYF.

This clonotype was observed at least ten times. The genes are TRBV12-3 or TRBV12-4 and TRBJ2-7; D is possibly TRBD1 (5 bases). The V end was cut by 4 bases, the J end by 12 bases, with 16 bases between. The CDR3 contains 12 residues. CDR3 protein: CASSSGAGLRYF. CDR3 DNA sequence: TGTGCCAGCAGTTCTGGGGCAGGGCTAAGGTACTTC.

The J gene is TRBJ2-3, the V gene TRBV20-1, with D unresolved. Germline V gene sequence: CDR1 DFQATT, CDR2 SNEGSKA (reference sequence). V was shortened by 3 bases and J by 3 bases, with 19 bases between the two germline ends. The length of the CDR3 is 16 residues. The CDR3 spells CSARRSHWIQTDTQYF. The CDR3 DNA sequence: TGCAGTGCTAGGAGGAGTCATTGGATTCAGACAGATACGCAGTATTTT.

V is TRBV6-1 and J is TRBJ2-6; weak D call: TRBD2 (5 bases). This CDR3 is 14 amino acids long. The V end lost 7 bases, the J end lost 2 bases, and 9 bases lay between the germline ends. The germline gives CDR1 MNHNS, CDR2 SASEGT. The CDR3 loop is CASKKEAGANVLTF. CDR3 coding DNA: TGTGCCAGCAAAAAGGAGGCTGGGGCCAACGTCCTGACTTTC.

The genes are TRBV24-1 and TRBJ2-1, with D perhaps matching TRBD2 (7 bases). Trimming removed 1 base from V and 9 bases from J, with 21 bases in between. This CDR3 is 17 amino acids long. Germline assignment: CDR1 KGHDR and CDR2 SFDVKD. The CDR3 DNA reads as TGTGCCACCAGTGATTTTTCGGGGGGCCGCGTGTTAAGTGAGCAGTTCTTC. Translation gives CATSDFSGGRVLSEQFF.

The chain combines TRBV12-3 or TRBV12-4 with TRBJ2-7, with a possible D match to TRBD1 (7 bases). Between the trimmed V and J ends, which lost 5 bases and 0 bases, there was a span of 11 bases. The CDR3 has 14 residues. The DNA of the CDR3 is TGTGCCAGCAGTCGCGGGACAGTCTCCTACGAGCAGTACTTC. Its translation is CASSRGTVSYEQYF.

The chain is built from TRBV20-1 and TRBJ2-7; 8 nucleotides line up with TRBD1. V trimming: 6 bases; J trimming: 3 bases; junction bases outside the gene matches: 7. The CDR3 contains 13 residues. The germline V gene encodes CDR1 DFQATT and CDR2 SNEGSKA (reference sequence). The CDR3 DNA sequence: TGCAGTGCCCTGGACAGGGTAAGCTACGAGCAGTACTTC. It is translated as CSALDRVSYEQYF.

A few counts support this clonotype. The V and J genes are TRBV20-1 and TRBJ2-1; 9 bases match TRBD2. V lost 0 bases and J lost 6; bases outside the gene matches: 6. The CDR3 is 15 residues long. Looked up from germline, CDR1 is DFQATT and CDR2 is SNEGSKA (reference sequence). CDR3 protein: CSARDQAGGLNEQFF. For the CDR3, the DNA is TGCAGTGCTAGAGATCAAGCGGGAGGTCTCAATGAGCAGTTCTTC.

The table lists this clonotype with many counts. This chain connects TRBV7-2 to TRBJ2-3; 8 bases align to TRBD2. In germline, CDR1 is SGHTA, CDR2 FQGNSA. The CDR3 consists of 15 residues. The J segment lost 4 bases and the V segment lost 4 bases, leaving 7 bases of the junction unmatched. For the CDR3, the DNA is TGTGCCAGCAGCTCCTTAGCGGGAAGTCCAGATACGCAGTATTTT. Translated, it gives CASSSLAGSPDTQYF.

This clonotype was detected a few times. V is TRBV20-1 and J is TRBJ2-1, with 7 bases lining up with TRBD2. Per the germline V gene, CDR1 is DFQATT and CDR2 is SNEGSKA (reference sequence). The trim removed 5 bases at V and 9 bases at J, leaving 13 bases unmatched. This CDR3 has 14 amino acids. CDR3: CSASTQRDPPEQFF. In nucleotides, the CDR3 is TGCAGTGCTTCAACCCAGCGGGATCCGCCTGAGCAGTTCTTC.

Only a few counts were recorded for this clonotype. V and J are TRBV4-3 and TRBJ2-3; D possibly corresponds to TRBD2 (6 bases). Per the germline V gene, CDR1 is LGHNA and CDR2 is YSLEER. Trimming cost V 1 base and J 4 bases, with 15 bases left between them. The CDR3 spans 16 residues. For the CDR3, the DNA is TGCGCCAGCAGCCAAGCTGAGCGGGTGACATCAGATACGCAGTATTTT. Translation gives CASSQAERVTSDTQYF.

This chain uses TRBV7-9 with TRBJ2-3, with a possible D match to TRBD1 (6 bases). CDR3 length: 15 residues. V lost 5 bases and J lost 0, with 12 bases in between. Looked up from germline, CDR1 is SEHNR and CDR2 is FQNEAQ (reference sequence). The CDR3 DNA reads as TGTGCCAGCAGCCACCGGACAGCTAGCACAGATACGCAGTATTTT. Translation gives CASSHRTASTDTQYF.

In this sample, this clonotype turned up a few times. The chain uses TRBV20-1 and TRBJ2-5; D is unresolved. Trimming pared 6 bases from V and 1 base from J, leaving 12 bases between. The CDR3 is made up of 13 amino acids. Germline V gene data show CDR1 as DFQATT and CDR2 as SNEGSKA (reference sequence). As DNA, the CDR3 is TGCAGTGCGCCCGGAACTACCCAAGAGACCCAGTACTTC. Translating gives CSAPGTTQETQYF.

The table lists this clonotype with many counts. This CDR3 is CASSPGPGGAEAFF. The CDR3 DNA is TGTGCCAGCAGTCCAGGACCGGGGGGCGCTGAAGCTTTCTTT. This rearrangement joins TRBV27 to TRBJ1-1; D is perhaps TRBD1 (6 bases). The V and J ends lost 5 bases and 6 bases respectively, with 16 bases between them. Germline lookup yields CDR1 MNHEY and CDR2 SMNVEV (reference sequence). This CDR3 has 14 residues.

The gene calls are TRBV12-3 or TRBV12-4 and TRBJ2-2, with 7 nucleotides matching TRBD1. V lost 6 bases to trimming and J lost 6 bases; unmatched junction nucleotides: 10. The CDR3 contains 15 residues. In DNA form, the CDR3 reads TGTGCCAGCAGACTCCGACAGGGTAGTGCCGGGGAGCTGTTTTTT. Protein sequence: CASRLRQGSAGELFF.